The text below deals with one T cell receptor beta chain. These data come from a study of early T cells in non-severe SARS-CoV-2 infection. CDR1 SEHNR and CDR2 FQNEAQ come from the germline V gene (reference sequence). The CDR3 extends over 15 amino acids. V shed 5 bases, J shed 0 bases, and the junction held 7 bases outside the gene matches. TCRdb processed the 5' RACE reads anew with MiXCR; each CDR3 protein has one entry. The sample contains some 82,000 distinct CDR3 sequences, about 12% of which appear only once. The chain has TRBV7-9 and TRBJ2-7; 7 bases map to TRBD1. The source material was whole blood. This clonotype originated in an adult who was a healthcare worker with PCR-confirmed SARS-CoV-2 infection or an uninfected control (not recorded which). The CDR3 region is CASSAADRISYEQYF. The CDR3 region has the DNA TGTGCCAGCAGCGCCGCGGACAGGATCTCCTACGAGCAGTACTTC.